Following are 29 T cell receptor beta chains from one sample sequenced in a study of blood T cells in healthy people across ages. A sample-barcoded 5' primer and a J-beta primer mix were used in a second PCR of roughly 7 to 12 cycles. TCRdb independently ran MiXCR on the 5' RACE reads; one entry per CDR3 protein. The table has hundreds of thousands of distinct CDR3 sequences, 32% seen once. Sequenced input: blood. All receptors derive from a woman older than 75 in good health.

About this clonotype: Since a much larger clone is just one base distant, this may be a read error. This rearrangement joins TRBV28 to TRBJ2-5; 7 nucleotides match TRBD2. CDR1 MDHEN and CDR2 SYDVKM come from the germline V gene. The CDR3 spans 14 residues. After removal of 5 bases from V and 5 bases from J, the junction contained 8 bases not matched to a gene. DNA for the CDR3: TGTGCCAGCAGTCTGGGAGGGGCGCGGGAGACCCAGTACTTC. This gives the protein CASSLGGARETQYF.

This clonotype was recorded a few times. A much larger clone is a single base away; this may be a read error. The chain employs TRBV7-9 and TRBJ2-7; possibly TRBD1 or TRBD2 for D (5 bases each). V lost 5 bases, J lost 7 bases, and 18 bases lay in between. This CDR3 comprises 14 residues. Germline V gene lookup returns CDR1 SEHNR and CDR2 FQNEAQ (reference sequence). CDR3 region: CASSPAGAYNEQYF. In DNA, the CDR3 is TGTGCCAGCAGCCCGGCCGGGGCTTACAATGAGCAGTACTTC.

The rearrangement uses TRBV18 and TRBJ1-5; no firm D call. This CDR3 is built from 13 residues. Germline CDR1 and CDR2: KGHSH and LQKENI. Between the trimmed V and J ends, which lost 4 bases and 6 bases, there was a span of 10 bases. For the CDR3, the DNA is TGTGCCAGCTCACTTCGCGATGGTCAGCCCCAGCATTTT. This codes for CASSLRDGQPQHF.

There are a few counts of this clonotype. The chain has TRBV29-1 and TRBJ1-1; the D gene is possibly TRBD1 (5 bases). This CDR3 spans 13 amino acids. The germline V and J ends were trimmed by 6 bases and 1 base, with 12 bases remaining between them. CDR1 and CDR2 (germline): SQVTM, ANQGSEA. The CDR3 reads CSVGPSGNTEAFF. Written as DNA, the CDR3 is TGCAGCGTGGGGCCGAGCGGGAACACTGAAGCTTTCTTT. Supplemented by reference TRBV29-1 and TRBJ1-1, the full variable domain reads SAVISQKPSRDICQRGTSLTIQCQVDSQVTMMFWYRQQPGQSLTLIATANQGSEATYESGFVIDKFPISRPNLTFSTLTVSNMSPEDSSIYLCSVGPSGNTEAFFGQGTRLTVV.

This clonotype was observed a handful of times. The rearrangement uses TRBV19 and TRBJ1-1; D unclear. Trimming stripped 6 bases from V and 3 bases from J, with 11 bases between. This CDR3 region has 13 residues. In germline, CDR1 is LNHDA, CDR2 SQIVND (reference sequence). CDR3 sequence (DNA): TGTGCCAGTAGACCCTCCGGAGACACTGAAGCTTTCTTT. Translated, it gives CASRPSGDTEAFF.

This sequence joins TRBV20-1 and TRBJ1-1; 7 bases are shared with TRBD1. The length of the CDR3 is 15 residues. Germline V gene data show CDR1 as DFQATT and CDR2 as SNEGSKA (reference sequence). V shed 0 bases and J 1 base; nucleotides not matched to a gene: 5. The CDR3 region is CSARDPTGPNTEAFF. The CDR3 DNA sequence: TGCAGTGCTAGAGACCCGACAGGGCCGAACACTGAAGCTTTCTTT.

This clonotype was counted between two and nine times. This sequence joins TRBV13 and TRBJ1-1, with 9 bases that match TRBD1. The CDR3 spans 16 residues. Looked up from germline, CDR1 is PRHDT and CDR2 is FYEKMQ (reference sequence). Germline trimming cut 7 bases from V and 0 bases from J; bases unmatched to any gene: 9. CDR3 loop: CASTKRTGAMNTEAFF. The CDR3 nucleotides are TGTGCCAGCACCAAACGGACAGGGGCCATGAACACTGAAGCTTTCTTT.

This sequence joins TRBV12-3 or TRBV12-4 and TRBJ2-3; weak D call: TRBD2 (6 bases). V was cut by 2 bases and J by 3 bases, with 12 bases left in between. The length of the CDR3 is 15 residues. CDR3 in DNA: TGTGCCAGCAGTTTAAAGCGGGTAGGAACAGATACGCAGTATTTT. Protein product: CASSLKRVGTDTQYF.

In its sample, this clonotype was seen many times. The chain links TRBV7-9 to TRBJ2-3; 10 positions agree with TRBD2. The V gene's germline CDR1 is SEHNR and CDR2 FQNEAQ (reference sequence). J gave up 9 bases and V 6 bases, and 6 bases lay outside the gene matches. The CDR3 runs to 13 residues. The CDR3 sequence is CASRSGGAETQYF. CDR3 in DNA: TGTGCCAGCAGGAGCGGGGGGGCCGAGACGCAGTATTTT. Looking up the rest from reference TRBV7-9 and TRBJ2-3 gives the full variable domain: DTGVSQNPRHKITKRGQNVTFRCDPISEHNRLYWYRQTLGQGPEFLTYFQNEAQLEKSRLLSDRFSAERPKGSFSTLEIQRTEQGDSAMYLCASRSGGAETQYFGPGTRLTVL.

This chain links TRBV12-3 or TRBV12-4 with TRBJ2-1; TRBD1 agrees at 8 bases. This CDR3 is 16 amino acids long. With V trimmed by 5 bases and J by 0 bases, 6 bases remained unmatched. This CDR3 reads CASSLRQGSSYNEQFF. As DNA, the CDR3 is TGTGCCAGCAGTCTCCGACAGGGGAGCTCCTACAATGAGCAGTTCTTC.

This chain connects TRBV5-5 to TRBJ2-7; D ambiguous. CDR1 is SGHKS, CDR2 YYEKEE, per germline (reference sequence). CDR3 length equals 13 residues. V was trimmed by 2 bases and J by 5 bases, leaving 11 bases between them. The CDR3 loop reads CASSFVGWDEQYF. In nucleotides, the CDR3 is TGTGCCAGCAGCTTCGTCGGGTGGGACGAGCAGTACTTC.

In its sample, this clonotype was seen many times. The genes are TRBV25-1 and TRBJ2-1, with D perhaps matching TRBD1 (6 bases). Germline assignment: CDR1 MGHDK and CDR2 SYGVNS. The CDR3 sequence is 16 residues long. The germline V and J ends were trimmed by 1 base and 0 bases, with 10 bases remaining between them. CDR3 sequence (DNA): TGTGCCAGCAGTGAATCCAAGGGGGACTCCTACAATGAGCAGTTCTTC. Protein sequence: CASSESKGDSYNEQFF.

This clonotype was found a few times. The genes are TRBV20-1 and TRBJ2-5; D might be TRBD2 (6 bases). This CDR3 spans 15 amino acids. Looked up from germline, CDR1 is DFQATT and CDR2 is SNEGSKA (reference sequence). V gave up 0 bases and J gave up 9 bases, with 20 bases separating them. The CDR3 here is CSAREGARGGVAQYF. The CDR3 DNA reads as TGCAGTGCTAGAGAAGGGGCGCGGGGTGGCGTGGCCCAGTACTTC.

The chain links TRBV5-5 to TRBJ2-5; no reliable D call. Germline V gene sequence: CDR1 SGHKS, CDR2 YYEKEE (reference sequence). The germline V and J ends were trimmed by 1 base and 1 base, with 8 bases remaining between them. The CDR3 has 14 residues. This chain's CDR3 is CASSLLHSQETQYF. DNA for the CDR3: TGTGCCAGCAGCTTGTTACACAGCCAAGAGACCCAGTACTTC.

This clonotype appeared many times. This chain joins TRBV9 and TRBJ2-1, with D maybe TRBD2 (5 bases). Germline V gives CDR1 SGDLS, CDR2 YYNGEE. V was cut by 4 bases and J by 5 bases, with 19 bases left in between. CDR3 size: 16 residues. CDR3 amino acids: CASSISEGGRDNEQFF. The CDR3 nucleotides read TGTGCCAGCAGCATATCCGAGGGTGGACGCGACAATGAGCAGTTCTTC.

At least ten counts were recorded for this clonotype. The V call is TRBV7-2, the J call TRBJ2-1; 9 bases match TRBD2. V dropped 5 bases and J dropped 0; count of bases not matched to a gene: 8. The CDR3 extends over 17 amino acids. Germline-derived CDR1 and CDR2 are SGHTA and FQGNSA. The CDR3 region is CASSRATSGGSYNEQFF. The CDR3 nucleotides are TGTGCCAGCAGCCGCGCGACTAGCGGCGGCTCCTACAATGAGCAGTTCTTC.

This clonotype occurred many times. The CDR3 bases are TGTGCCAGCAGCACTATGGGCCCCCAAGAGACCCAGTACTTC. Translated, it gives CASSTMGPQETQYF. The genes are TRBV6-2 or TRBV6-3 and TRBJ2-5, with D hard to call. V was pared by 6 bases and J by 1 base, with 12 bases between. The CDR3 spans 14 residues. Germline V gene lookup returns CDR1 MNHEY and CDR2 SVGEGT.

In this sample, this clonotype turned up many times. The J gene is TRBJ2-1, the V gene TRBV5-1, with TRBD2 matching 11 bases. This CDR3 has 16 residues. The germline CDR1 and CDR2 sequences are SGHRS and YFSETQ. Trimming took 3 bases from V and 2 from J; bases not matched to a gene: 4. The CDR3 coding sequence is TGCGCCAGCAGCTCCGCTAGCGGGGGGCCCTACAATGAGCAGTTCTTC. It translates to CASSSASGGPYNEQFF.

This clonotype was recorded at least ten times. The chain joins TRBV5-1 to TRBJ2-3, with 10 bases matching TRBD2. Trimming at V came to 4 bases and at J to 0 bases, leaving 2 bases not matched to a gene. The length of the CDR3 is 15 residues. The V gene's germline CDR1 is SGHRS and CDR2 YFSETQ. In nucleotides, the CDR3 is TGCGCCAGCAGCCGTAGCGGGGGGAGCACAGATACGCAGTATTTT. It codes for CASSRSGGSTDTQYF.

CDR3 protein: CASRPTGKGYGYTF. The CDR3 DNA is TGTGCCAGCAGGCCGACAGGGAAGGGCTATGGCTACACCTTC. The V gene is TRBV2, the J gene TRBJ1-2; 7 bases align to TRBD1. V trimming: 6 bases; J trimming: 4 bases; junction bases outside the gene matches: 8. This CDR3 has 14 residues. The germline CDR1 and CDR2 sequences are SNHLY and FYNNEI. Complete variable domain (other parts from reference TRBV2 and TRBJ1-2): EPEVTQTPSHQVTQMGQEVILRCVPISNHLYFYWYRQILGQKVEFLVSFYNNEISEKSEIFDDQFSVERPDGSNFTLKIRSTKLEDSAMYFCASRPTGKGYGYTFGSGTRLTVV.

This clonotype was observed a handful of times. The chain uses TRBV6-2 or TRBV6-3 and TRBJ1-2; TRBD1 aligns across 7 bases. Germline lookup yields CDR1 MNHEY and CDR2 SVGEGT. The V segment lost 5 bases and the J segment 2 bases; nucleotides outside the gene matches: 5. The CDR3 loop spans 14 amino acids. The CDR3 coding sequence is TGTGCCAGCAGTAGGACAGGCTACAACTATGGCTACACCTTC. Its protein is CASSRTGYNYGYTF.

The table lists this clonotype with a few counts. The genes are TRBV7-9 and TRBJ1-6; a possible D gene is TRBD1 (6 bases). This CDR3 contains 16 residues. The V end was cut by 6 bases, the J end by 5 bases, with 17 bases between. The germline V gene encodes CDR1 SEHNR and CDR2 FQNEAQ (reference sequence). CDR3 DNA sequence: TGTGCCAGCAGACGTCGAGGGACATCGGATAATTCACCCCTCCACTTT. It translates to CASRRRGTSDNSPLHF.

This clonotype was counted only a few times. A much larger clonotype is one base distant, so this may be a read error. The rearrangement links TRBV3-1 to TRBJ1-2, with D perhaps matching TRBD1 (5 bases). Germline V gene lookup returns CDR1 LGHDT and CDR2 YNNKEL (reference sequence). Trimming stripped 3 bases from V and 6 bases from J, with 20 bases between. CDR3 size: 16 residues. In DNA form, the CDR3 reads TGTGCCAGCAGCCAGGTTTCTGGGGGAGGGACGCATGGCTACACCTTC. This translates into CASSQVSGGGTHGYTF.

The chain carries TRBV20-1 and TRBJ2-5, with 7 bases aligning to TRBD1. The CDR3 is made up of 14 amino acids. Germline V gene data show CDR1 as DFQATT and CDR2 as SNEGSKA (reference sequence). Losses at the gene ends were 2 bases for V and 3 bases for J; bases not matched to a gene: 6. CDR3 protein: CSARPWTGEETQYF. The CDR3 DNA reads as TGCAGTGCTAGACCCTGGACAGGAGAAGAGACCCAGTACTTC.

Worth noting for this clonotype: Sequence at one end of the junction differs from germline and may be a read error. The chain links TRBV28 to TRBJ1-2, with 8 bases aligning to TRBD1. The CDR3 contains 15 residues. The germline V gene encodes CDR1 MDHEN and CDR2 SYDVKM. The CDR3 sequence: CASSLSPGGRYGYAF. CDR3 coding DNA: TGTGCTAGCAGTTTATCCCCAGGGGGCAGGTATGGCTACGCCTTC.

The J gene is TRBJ1-2, the V gene TRBV11-2, with unresolved D. CDR1 SGHAT and CDR2 FQNNGV come from the germline V gene. The V end lost 4 bases, the J end lost 8 bases, and 14 bases lay between the germline ends. The CDR3 covers 13 residues. The CDR3 is CASSSGRKTGYTF. CDR3 DNA sequence: TGTGCCAGCAGCTCAGGACGGAAAACGGGCTACACCTTC.

There are many counts of this clonotype. The chain recombines TRBV9 with TRBJ2-1; a possible D gene is TRBD2 (5 bases). V was pared by 0 bases and J by 2 bases, with 9 bases between. Germline V gives CDR1 SGDLS, CDR2 YYNGEE. The CDR3 runs to 15 residues. The CDR3 region has the DNA TGTGCCAGCAGCGTAGGCCTAGCAACCTACAATGAGCAGTTCTTC. Residues: CASSVGLATYNEQFF.

As regards this clonotype: Since a much larger clone is just one base distant, this may be a read error. J is TRBJ2-7 and V is TRBV7-8; 10 nucleotides agree with TRBD2. Germline lookup yields CDR1 SGHVS and CDR2 FQNEAQ. The CDR3 consists of 15 residues. The V gene end was trimmed by 3 bases and the J gene end by 7 bases; junction bases not matched to a gene: 9. As DNA, the CDR3 is TGTGCCAGCAGCTTTAGCGGGGGGACAAACAATGAGCAGTACTTC. Residues: CASSFSGGTNNEQYF. Full variable domain (remainder filled in from reference TRBV7-8 and TRBJ2-7): GAGVSQSPRYKVAKRGQDVALRCDPISGHVSLFWYQQALGQGPEFLTYFQNEAQLDKSGLPSDRFFAERPEGSVSTLKIQRTQQEDSAVYLCASSFSGGTNNEQYFGPGTRLTVT.

The V and J genes are TRBV7-2 and TRBJ2-5; D is possibly TRBD1 (6 bases). Germline loops: CDR1 SGHTA, CDR2 FQGNSA. The CDR3 has 16 amino acids. The V end lost 2 bases, the J end lost 4 bases, and 17 bases lay between the germline ends. CDR3 sequence: CASSLSIQGKRETQYF. For the CDR3, the DNA is TGTGCCAGCAGCTTATCGATCCAGGGGAAGCGAGAGACCCAGTACTTC.